The clone carrying this T cell receptor (beta chain) has only one observation. This specimen comes from a study of blood T cells in healthy people across ages. Trimming took 7 bases from V and 3 from J, leaving 12 bases between them. The CDR3 has 12 residues. CDR1 is SQVTM and CDR2 is ANQGSEA in the germline V gene. Together with a sample-barcoded 5' primer, a J-beta primer mix was included in a second PCR lasting about 7 to 12 cycles. All samples yielded 2.5 million or more CDR3-containing paired-end reads. TCRdb redid the calling of the 5' RACE reads with MiXCR, one entry per CDR3 protein. The data hold about 1.4 million distinct CDR3 sequences, with almost 60% observed a single time.

The sample was blood. The chain couples TRBV29-1 to TRBJ1-1, with unresolved D. This receptor was identified in a man between 18 and 29 years old in good health. CDR3 nucleotides: TGCAGCGCCTCGGTGGGGTACACTGAAGCTTTCTTT. Its translation: CSASVGYTEAFF.